This is a list of T cell receptor beta chains from one sample in a study of blood T cell repertoires in COVID-19. Data came from immunoSEQ multiplex PCR; TCRdb stores just in-frame clones and leaves some out. The sample holds about 82,000 clones; 75% to 90% are singletons and the top ten take around 12%. Sequencing was done on a sample of peripheral blood. Receptors originate from a woman in her thirties or forties with active or convalescent COVID-19. Both conserved end residues are part of each CDR3. Fields, in order: V gene, J gene, clone size, D gene, CDR3 DNA, CDR3 protein. The D gene is left open where the match is weak. Where a row states a size, it is once, few, many or the class of an expanded clone; other rows omit it.

V: TRBV27; J: TRBJ2-7; size: .; D: TRBD1; DNA: TGTGCCAGCAGTCTCCTTACCGGACAGGGGCCCTACGAGCAGTACTTC; CDR3: CASSLLTGQGPYEQYF
V: TRBV18; J: TRBJ2-1; size: .; D: TRBD1; DNA: TGTGCCAGCTCACCCCGGACAGGGGTTGGTCATGAGCAGTTCTTC; CDR3: CASSPRTGVGHEQFF
V: TRBV7-2; J: TRBJ1-5; size: once; D: TRBD1; DNA: TGTGCCAGCAGCTTATTACAGGGGGCGACTCAGCCCCAGCATTTT; CDR3: CASSLLQGATQPQHF
V: TRBV7-2; J: TRBJ1-5; size: .; D: .; DNA: TGTGCCAGCAGCCCCCACGCAGGCAATCAGCCCCAGCATTTT; CDR3: CASSPHAGNQPQHF
V: TRBV6-1; J: TRBJ1-5; size: .; D: .; DNA: TGTGCCAGCAGTGAACAGGGCCTTTGGGGCAATCAGCCCCAGCATTTT; CDR3: CASSEQGLWGNQPQHF
V: TRBV28; J: TRBJ2-6; size: .; D: .; DNA: TGTGCCAGCAGTTCCAGAAGTGAGGCTGGGGCCAACGTCCTGACTTTC; CDR3: CASSSRSEAGANVLTF
V: TRBV19; J: TRBJ2-6; size: .; D: .; DNA: TGTGCCAGTAGGTTCAGACAGTCTGGGGCCAACGTCCTGACTTTC; CDR3: CASRFRQSGANVLTF
V: TRBV6-5; J: TRBJ1-2; size: .; D: .; DNA: TGTGCCAGCAGAGGGGATGGCTATGGCTACACCTTC; CDR3: CASRGDGYGYTF
V: TRBV28; J: TRBJ2-7; size: .; D: .; DNA: TGTGCCAGCAGGCTTGAGATGAGCTCCTACGAGCAGTACTTC; CDR3: CASRLEMSSYEQYF
V: TRBV19; J: TRBJ2-1; size: .; D: TRBD1; DNA: TGTGCCAGTAGTATAGGGACCCGACCGGGACAGGGGTCCTACAATGAGCAGTTCTTC; CDR3: CASSIGTRPGQGSYNEQFF
V: TRBV10-3; J: TRBJ1-2; size: .; D: .; DNA: TGTGCCATCACCCATGACAGGCTCTATGGCTACACCTTC; CDR3: CAITHDRLYGYTF
V: TRBV28; J: TRBJ1-1; size: .; D: .; DNA: TGTGCCAGCTGGGAGGCTAACACTGAAGCTTTCTTT; CDR3: CASWEANTEAFF
V: TRBV7-9; J: TRBJ2-5; size: .; D: TRBD1; DNA: TGTGCCAGCAGCCCCACAGGGGGCTCTGGAGAGACCCAGTACTTC; CDR3: CASSPTGGSGETQYF
V: TRBV9; J: TRBJ1-5; size: .; D: TRBD1; DNA: TGTGCCAGCAGCCCAGGACAGGGCAACCAGCCCCAGCATTTT; CDR3: CASSPGQGNQPQHF
V: TRBV3-1/TRBV3-2; J: TRBJ2-7; size: .; D: TRBD1; DNA: TGTGCCAGCAGCCAAGACAGGGGGCGAGCCTACGAGCAGTACTTC; CDR3: CASSQDRGRAYEQYF
V: TRBV19; J: TRBJ1-5; size: .; D: .; DNA: TGTGCCAGTATGGGCAGTCCAAACCAGCCCCAGCATTTT; CDR3: CASMGSPNQPQHF
V: TRBV28; J: TRBJ1-1; size: few; D: .; DNA: TGTGCCAGCAGCTACAGGGTAACTGAAGCTTTCTTT; CDR3: CASSYRVTEAFF
V: TRBV9; J: TRBJ2-5; size: .; D: .; DNA: TGTGCCAGCAGCGTAGCGGGGTCCAAAGAGACCCAGTACTTC; CDR3: CASSVAGSKETQYF
V: TRBV5-1; J: TRBJ1-6; size: .; D: .; DNA: TGCGCCAGCAGCTTGGATGGGGGGAATTCACCCCTCCACTTT; CDR3: CASSLDGGNSPLHF
V: TRBV5-1; J: TRBJ2-3; size: .; D: .; DNA: TGCGCCAGCAGCTTAGCGGGCACAGATACGCAGTATTTT; CDR3: CASSLAGTDTQYF
V: TRBV7-9; J: TRBJ2-7; size: .; D: .; DNA: TGTGCCAGCAGCCTCCGACAGAGTCGCTACGAGCAGTACTTC; CDR3: CASSLRQSRYEQYF
V: TRBV4-1; J: TRBJ1-1; size: .; D: .; DNA: TGCGCCAGCAGCCAAGACCGAAGGGGCACTGAAGCTTTCTTT; CDR3: CASSQDRRGTEAFF
V: TRBV5-1; J: TRBJ2-2; size: .; D: TRBD2; DNA: TGCGCCAGCAGCCGGGAGGGGGGCGGGGAGCTGTTTTTT; CDR3: CASSREGGGELFF
V: TRBV5-6; J: TRBJ1-3; size: .; D: .; DNA: TGTGCCAGCAGCTTGGTATCTGGAAACACCATATATTTT; CDR3: CASSLVSGNTIYF
V: TRBV6-2/TRBV6-3; J: TRBJ2-3; size: .; D: .; DNA: TGTGCCAGCAGCCAACTACAGGGATTAGAGGCAGATACGCAGTATTTT; CDR3: CASSQLQGLEADTQYF
V: TRBV11-2; J: TRBJ1-1; size: once; D: TRBD1; DNA: TGTGCCAGCAGCTATGACAGGGCGATGAACACTGAAGCTTTCTTT; CDR3: CASSYDRAMNTEAFF
V: TRBV28; J: TRBJ2-7; size: .; D: TRBD1; DNA: TGTGCCAGCAGTTTGTTACAGGGGGTGCTGGGCGAGCAGTACTTC; CDR3: CASSLLQGVLGEQYF
V: TRBV6-6; J: TRBJ1-5; size: .; D: TRBD1; DNA: TGTGCCAGCAGCTTCGGACAGGGCAATCAGCCCCAGCATTTT; CDR3: CASSFGQGNQPQHF
V: TRBV6-4; J: TRBJ1-1; size: .; D: TRBD1; DNA: TGTGCCAGCAGGGGACAGTTGAACACTGAAGCTTTCTTT; CDR3: CASRGQLNTEAFF
V: TRBV7-9; J: TRBJ2-1; size: .; D: TRBD1; DNA: TGTGCCAGCAGCTTAGCCCCAGGGGGCTGGTCGGGCAATGAGCAGTTCTTC; CDR3: CASSLAPGGWSGNEQFF
V: TRBV3-1/TRBV3-2; J: TRBJ1-2; size: .; D: TRBD1; DNA: TGTGCCAGCAGCCAAGATTTGATGGTCCAGGGGGCTAAAAAAAACTATGGCTACACCTTC; CDR3: CASSQDLMVQGAKKNYGYTF
V: TRBV18; J: TRBJ2-3; size: .; D: .; DNA: TGTGCCAGCTCACCAAGGCAGGTGTTAGATACGCAGTATTTT; CDR3: CASSPRQVLDTQYF
V: TRBV14; J: TRBJ2-1; size: .; D: .; DNA: TGTGCCAGCAGCCCTAGTAGGAGGGGTTATAGGTCCTACAATGAGCAGTTCTTC; CDR3: CASSPSRRGYRSYNEQFF
V: TRBV7-8; J: TRBJ2-5; size: .; D: .; DNA: TGTGCCAGCAGCTTCGCGGGGACGAGAGAGACCCAGTACTTC; CDR3: CASSFAGTRETQYF
V: TRBV27; J: TRBJ2-7; size: .; D: .; DNA: TGTGCCAGCAGTCCACGGACAGCAAGCTCCTACGAGCAGTACTTC; CDR3: CASSPRTASSYEQYF
V: TRBV14; J: TRBJ2-7; size: .; D: .; DNA: TGTGCCAGCAGCCAAGATCAAACGAGAGGGCACGAGCAGTACTTC; CDR3: CASSQDQTRGHEQYF
V: TRBV5-1; J: TRBJ1-2; size: few; D: TRBD1; DNA: TGCGCCAGCAGCTTGGCGTTGGACAGGTCAAATGGCTACACCTTC; CDR3: CASSLALDRSNGYTF
V: TRBV19; J: TRBJ1-2; size: .; D: .; DNA: TGTGCCAGTAAAGCAGGGATCTATGGCTACACCTTC; CDR3: CASKAGIYGYTF
V: TRBV7-9; J: TRBJ1-2; size: .; D: TRBD1; DNA: TGTGCCAGCATCAAAACAGGGGCCGTACCTATGAGCTACACCTTC; CDR3: CASIKTGAVPMSYTF
V: TRBV19; J: TRBJ2-3; size: .; D: TRBD1; DNA: TGTGCCAGTAGTATTGGGCAGGGGGTAGATACGCAGTATTTT; CDR3: CASSIGQGVDTQYF
V: TRBV27; J: TRBJ2-7; size: once; D: .; DNA: TGTGCCAGCAGTTTATCCCCTCTGGGGGGGAGGGACAACGAGCAGTACTTC; CDR3: CASSLSPLGGRDNEQYF
V: TRBV19; J: TRBJ1-6; size: .; D: TRBD1; DNA: TGTGCCAGCTCCACGCAGGGGGATTCACCCCTCCACTTT; CDR3: CASSTQGDSPLHF
V: TRBV7-3; J: TRBJ2-3; size: .; D: .; DNA: TGTGCCAGCAGCCTAAGTTACACAGATACGCAGTATTTT; CDR3: CASSLSYTDTQYF
V: TRBV24-1; J: TRBJ1-2; size: .; D: TRBD1; DNA: TGTGCCACCAGTGATATCGAGGGGGCCGGCTACACCTTC; CDR3: CATSDIEGAGYTF
V: TRBV7-3; J: TRBJ2-2; size: .; D: .; DNA: TGTGCCAGCAGCCAAAGGGGGTCTAGTCATGGGGAGCTGTTTTTT; CDR3: CASSQRGSSHGELFF
V: TRBV5-1; J: TRBJ1-1; size: .; D: .; DNA: TGCGCCAGCAGCTTGGTTGCGCAGAACACTGAAGCTTTCTTT; CDR3: CASSLVAQNTEAFF
V: TRBV30; J: TRBJ2-3; size: .; D: .; DNA: TGTGCCTGGAGGGTCCAGGGCTCAGATACGCAGTATTTT; CDR3: CAWRVQGSDTQYF
V: TRBV28; J: TRBJ2-5; size: .; D: .; DNA: TGTGCCAGCAGTTTTGGAAGAAGCGGACTAGAGACCCAGTACTTC; CDR3: CASSFGRSGLETQYF
V: TRBV7-9; J: TRBJ2-7; size: few; D: TRBD2; DNA: TGTGCCAGCAGCTCCCACCTACTACTAGCGGGCTACGAGCAGTACTTC; CDR3: CASSSHLLLAGYEQYF
V: TRBV28; J: TRBJ1-5; size: .; D: TRBD1; DNA: TGTGCCAGCAGTTTACAACCGGGACAGGGTGGCAATCAGCCCCAGCATTTT; CDR3: CASSLQPGQGGNQPQHF